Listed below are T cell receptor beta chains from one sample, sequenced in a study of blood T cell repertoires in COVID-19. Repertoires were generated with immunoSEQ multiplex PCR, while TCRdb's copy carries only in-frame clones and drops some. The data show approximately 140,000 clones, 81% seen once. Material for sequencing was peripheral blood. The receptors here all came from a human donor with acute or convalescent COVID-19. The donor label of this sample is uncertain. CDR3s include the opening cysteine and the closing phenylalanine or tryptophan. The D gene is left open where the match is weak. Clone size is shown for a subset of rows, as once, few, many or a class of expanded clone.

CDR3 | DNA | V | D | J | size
CASSLLEGAGGNSPLHF | TGTGCCAGCAGCTTATTAGAAGGGGCAGGGGGTAATTCACCCCTCCACTTT | TRBV7-9 | TRBD1 | TRBJ1-6 | NA
CASSLDRDGTEAFF | TGTGCCAGCAGTTTGGACAGGGATGGCACTGAAGCTTTCTTT | TRBV27 | TRBD1 | TRBJ1-1 | NA
CASSEGGGLSGYTF | TGTGCCAGCAGTGAAGGAGGGGGCCTATCGGGCTACACCTTC | TRBV25-1 | TRBD1 | TRBJ1-2 | NA
CASSLANRRTGELFF | TGTGCCAGCAGCTTGGCCAACAGAAGAACCGGGGAGCTGTTTTTT | TRBV5-4 | NA | TRBJ2-2 | NA
CASSERSYEQYF | TGTGCCAGCAGTGAGCGCTCCTACGAGCAGTACTTC | TRBV2 | NA | TRBJ2-7 | NA
CASTRTVAGGANVLTF | TGTGCCAGCACTCGGACAGTGGCAGGGGGGGCCAACGTCCTGACTTTC | TRBV6-6 | NA | TRBJ2-6 | NA
CASSSSNSEAFF | TGCGCCAGCAGCTCCTCAAACTCTGAAGCTTTCTTT | TRBV5-1 | NA | TRBJ1-1 | NA
CASRTDTLNIQYF | TGTGCCAGCAGAACCGACACCTTAAACATTCAGTACTTC | TRBV6-5 | NA | TRBJ2-4 | NA
CASSLESPHSNEQFF | TGCGCCAGCAGCTTGGAAAGCCCCCACTCCAATGAGCAGTTCTTC | TRBV5-1 | NA | TRBJ2-1 | few
CASSRTGSYEQYF | TGTGCCAGCTCGCGGACAGGGTCCTACGAGCAGTACTTC | TRBV18 | TRBD1 | TRBJ2-7 | once
CASNFFGLAGEDEQFF | TGTGCCAGCAACTTCTTCGGACTAGCGGGGGAAGATGAGCAGTTCTTC | TRBV7-2 | TRBD2 | TRBJ2-1 | NA
CASSASTGQNTEAFF | TGTGCCAGCTCAGCCTCGACAGGGCAGAACACTGAAGCTTTCTTT | TRBV18 | TRBD1 | TRBJ1-1 | few
CASSDLQANEQFF | TGCGCCAGCAGTGACCTACAGGCCAATGAGCAGTTCTTC | TRBV10-1 | NA | TRBJ2-1 | few
CSASESGRGDTF | TGCAGTGCTAGTGAAAGTGGCAGGGGAGACACCTTC | TRBV20-1 | NA | TRBJ1-2 | NA
CASSKKLLLEAEAFF | TGTGCCAGCAGCAAAAAGTTGCTCCTAGAGGCTGAAGCTTTCTTT | TRBV21-1 | NA | TRBJ1-1 | NA
CASSIFGLAGGSSTDTQYF | TGTGCCAGTAGTATCTTTGGACTAGCGGGGGGGTCTAGCACAGATACGCAGTATTTT | TRBV19 | TRBD2 | TRBJ2-3 | NA
CASTRFRTRGNEQFF | TGTGCCAGCACCAGATTTAGAACCCGAGGGAATGAGCAGTTCTTC | TRBV21-1 | NA | TRBJ2-1 | NA
CASSHGGGYTF | TGTGCCAGCAGCCACGGGGGTGGCTACACCTTC | TRBV14 | NA | TRBJ1-2 | NA
CASSQGPGQGARTEAFF | TGCGCCAGCAGCCAAGGCCCCGGCCAGGGGGCAAGGACTGAAGCTTTCTTT | TRBV4-1 | TRBD1 | TRBJ1-1 | NA
CASSPLVGEGTEAFF | TGTGCCAGCTCACCCCTAGTCGGGGAGGGCACTGAAGCTTTCTTT | TRBV18 | NA | TRBJ1-1 | few
CASSPGQGGEKLFF | TGTGCCAGCAGTCCTGGACAGGGCGGTGAAAAACTGTTTTTT | TRBV28 | TRBD1 | TRBJ1-4 | once
CASSKSPLAGGPNHEQFF | TGTGCCAGCAGCAAAAGTCCTCTAGCGGGGGGTCCCAATCATGAGCAGTTCTTC | TRBV21-1 | NA | TRBJ2-1 | NA